This is a list of T cell receptor beta chains from one sample in a study of OX40 agonist ivuxolimab in advanced cancers. Only in-frame clones appear in the TCRdb table, and some are missing; sequencing was by immunoSEQ multiplex PCR. The repertoire has tens of thousands of clones, 70% to 90% of them found once; the top ten carry about 0.69%. The specimen comprised CD4+ or CD8+ T cells sorted from blood, sampled in a trial of the OX40 agonist ivuxolimab. The receptors originated from an adult with an advanced solid tumor such as melanoma, head and neck, liver or kidney cancer. Both conserved end residues are part of each CDR3. The D gene is left open where the match is weak. Some rows mark clone size as missing; the rest say once, few, many or name a class of expanded clone.

CASSPPGQSKGGTQYF,TGCGCCAGCAGCCCCCCGGGACAGTCGAAAGGGGGTACGCAGTATTTT,TRBV5-1,TRBJ2-3,NA,TRBD1
CAISPQDTGELFF,TGTGCCATCAGTCCACAAGACACCGGGGAGCTGTTTTTT,TRBV10-3,TRBJ2-2,NA,NA
CSVLTDGGGTGNTIYF,TGCAGCGTTCTGACAGATGGTGGAGGGACTGGAAACACCATATATTTT,TRBV29-1,TRBJ1-3,NA,NA
CASSLGQVNEKLFF,TGTGCCAGCAGCTTAGGTCAGGTTAATGAAAAACTGTTTTTT,TRBV7-9,TRBJ1-4,NA,NA
CASSSQGSTEAFF,TGCGCCAGCAGCTCTCAGGGAAGCACTGAAGCTTTCTTT,TRBV5-1,TRBJ1-1,NA,NA
CASSLKGTGQENNEQFF,TGTGCCAGCAGCTTAAAAGGTACGGGACAGGAGAACAATGAGCAGTTCTTC,TRBV7-3,TRBJ2-1,once,TRBD1
CASSVGLGQGSHEQYF,TGTGCCAGCAGCGTAGGCCTGGGACAGGGTAGCCACGAGCAGTACTTC,TRBV9,TRBJ2-7,NA,TRBD1
CASSPLGGGRTEAFF,TGTGCCAGCAGTCCCCTGGGGGGGGGAAGGACTGAAGCTTTCTTT,TRBV6-5,TRBJ1-1,NA,NA
CASSQEVAGGNQPQHF,TGCGCCAGCAGCCAAGAAGTGGCCGGGGGGAATCAGCCCCAGCATTTT,TRBV4-1,TRBJ1-5,NA,NA
CASSVLSGGYGYTF,TGTGCCAGCAGTGTGCTCTCGGGCGGCTATGGCTACACCTTC,TRBV2,TRBJ1-2,few,NA
CASSALEGREKLFF,TGTGCCAGCAGTGCCTTAGAGGGGCGTGAAAAACTGTTTTTT,TRBV6-5,TRBJ1-4,few,NA
CSVGESPQHF,TGCAGCGTTGGGGAGTCGCCCCAGCATTTT,TRBV29-1,TRBJ1-5,NA,NA
CAISEGIDNEQFF,TGTGCCATCAGTGAGGGGATTGACAATGAGCAGTTCTTC,TRBV10-3,TRBJ2-1,NA,NA
CASSSQGGLQETQYF,TGTGCCAGTAGTAGCCAGGGGGGACTTCAAGAGACCCAGTACTTC,TRBV19,TRBJ2-5,NA,NA
CASSLGGTGGPPDTQYF,TGCGCCAGCAGCTTGGGAGGAACGGGGGGGCCGCCAGATACGCAGTATTTT,TRBV5-1,TRBJ2-3,NA,TRBD2
CASTAQTGVNYGYTF,TGTGCCAGCACGGCCCAGACAGGAGTTAACTATGGCTACACCTTC,TRBV9,TRBJ1-2,NA,NA